A selection of T cell receptor beta chains follows, all from one sample in a study of shared clonotypes between healthy human individuals. The table came from immunoSEQ multiplex PCR; TCRdb's copy has only in-frame clones and leaves some out. The data show 1,100,000 or so clones, 75% to 80% seen once. The sequenced sample was memory CD4+ T cells from PBMCs. These receptors came from a man younger than 30 in good health. Some clones in this sample may be carry-over from other donors' samples. CDR3s include the opening cysteine and the closing phenylalanine or tryptophan. D genes are given only for firm matches. Clone size, where shown, is once, few, many, or a class for clones that have expanded.

v_call	clone_size	j_call	d_call	cdr3_nt	cdr3_aa
TRBV5-1	-	TRBJ1-2	TRBD1	TGCGCCAGCAGCTACGGGACAGGGATAAGCTATGGCTACACCTTC	CASSYGTGISYGYTF
TRBV7-2	-	TRBJ1-1	-	TGTGCCAGCAGCTGGGTTGGAGGGGTGGGCACTGAAGCTTTCTTT	CASSWVGGVGTEAFF
TRBV15	-	TRBJ2-5	-	TGTGCCACCAGCCCCCGGGGAGGGGGGGAGACCCAGTACTTC	CATSPRGGGETQYF
TRBV7-2	-	TRBJ2-2	TRBD1	TGTGCCAGCAGCCCAGGGACAGGGGGCTACGGGGAGCTGTTTTTT	CASSPGTGGYGELFF
TRBV5-6	-	TRBJ1-2	-	TGTGCCAGCAGCTTACAGAACTATGGCTACACCTTC	CASSLQNYGYTF
TRBV6-5	once	TRBJ1-4	TRBD1	TGTGCCAGCAGTCCCACAGGGGGAACTAATGAAAAACTGTTTTTT	CASSPTGGTNEKLFF
TRBV28	-	TRBJ1-2	-	TGTGCCAGCAGTTTTAAGGGGCTCGACTATGGCTACACCTTC	CASSFKGLDYGYTF
TRBV13	-	TRBJ2-1	TRBD2	TGTGCCAGCAGCCCAAGACTAGCGGGAGGGTTCGGTGAGCAGTTCTTC	CASSPRLAGGFGEQFF
TRBV28	-	TRBJ2-2	-	TGTGCCAGCAGATCCGGGATTCCCACCGGGGAGCTGTTTTTT	CASRSGIPTGELFF
TRBV5-1	-	TRBJ2-6	-	TGCGCCAGCACCCCGAAGAGCTCTGGGGCCAACGTCCTGACTTTC	CASTPKSSGANVLTF
TRBV27	once	TRBJ2-7	TRBD2	TGTGCCAGCACCTCCTCATGGGGAGGGGATTACGAGCAGTACTTC	CASTSSWGGDYEQYF
TRBV5-4	few	TRBJ1-2	-	TGTGCCAGCAGCCCCGTGGGGGCAGGGAATGGCTACACCTTC	CASSPVGAGNGYTF
TRBV4-3	once	TRBJ2-1	-	TGCGCCAGCAGCCCGAAAAGCGGGTTCTCCTACAATGAGCAGTTCTTC	CASSPKSGFSYNEQFF
TRBV25-1	-	TRBJ1-2	TRBD1	TGTGCCAGCAGTGCAGGGACAGACCACTATGGCTACACCTTC	CASSAGTDHYGYTF
TRBV5-1	few	TRBJ2-3	-	TGCGCCAGCAGCTTTGGGCAGGACGGGGATACGCAGTATTTT	CASSFGQDGDTQYF
TRBV2	-	TRBJ2-7	-	TGTGCCAGCAGAAGGGGTCCTAACTCCATCTACGAGCAGTACTTC	CASRRGPNSIYEQYF